One T cell receptor (beta chain) is described in this entry. Its specificity is unknown. CDR1 is DFQATT and CDR2 is SNEGSKA in the germline V gene (reference sequence). CDR3 size: 13 residues. V was cut by 6 bases and J by 4 bases, with 15 bases left in between. Via MiXCR, TCRdb re-called the 5' RACE reads, giving one row per CDR3 protein. The sample has fewer than 500,000 distinct CDR3 sequences; 20% to 25% are singletons. This specimen comes from a study of identical twins. The donor group consisted entirely of healthy Caucasians. Study-wide points: Analyses of zero insertions could be partly confounded by invariant MAIT and iNKT cells.

This sample was shared with a second study, whose subject was T cells expressing NK-cell markers. According to that study: HCMV serostatus: seven of eight sequenced donors positive, one negative.

Sequenced sample: CD4+ T cells sorted from blood. The chain carries TRBV20-1 and TRBJ1-1; perhaps TRBD1 as D (5 bases). The clonotype was recovered from a woman aged 18 to 35 in good health. CDR3 bases: TGCAGTGCCGCCATGCAGGGAGGCACTGAAGCTTTCTTT. Amino acids: CSAAMQGGTEAFF.